A selection of T cell receptor beta chains follows, all from one sample in a study of T cell repertoires in ileal Crohn's disease. Only in-frame clones appear in the TCRdb table, and some are missing; sequencing was by immunoSEQ multiplex PCR. The data hold approximately 30,000 clones, with about four fifths observed a single time. Sequenced material: ileal tissue. The receptors come from an adult with Crohn's disease. The CDR3 runs from the conserved cysteine through the conserved F or W. Fields, in order: CDR3 DNA, CDR3 protein, D gene, CDR3 length, V gene, J gene, clone size. A D gene is named only where the DNA matches it firmly. Clone size is shown for a subset of rows, as once, few, many or a class of expanded clone.

CDR3 DNA: TGTGCCAGCAGCTCACCCCCCCCCGGACAGGGGAGCAATCAGCCCCAGCATTTT; CDR3 protein: CASSSPPPGQGSNQPQHF; D gene: TRBD1; CDR3 length: 18; V gene: TRBV5-4; J gene: TRBJ1-5; clone size: -
CDR3 DNA: TGCGCCAGCAGCCGGTTAGGAGCGGCTAACTATGGCTACACCTTC; CDR3 protein: CASSRLGAANYGYTF; D gene: -; CDR3 length: 15; V gene: TRBV4-1; J gene: TRBJ1-2; clone size: once
CDR3 DNA: TGCGCCAGCAGCCCAGGAGCGGGGGGACGCACAGATACGCAGTATTTT; CDR3 protein: CASSPGAGGRTDTQYF; D gene: TRBD2; CDR3 length: 16; V gene: TRBV5-1; J gene: TRBJ2-3; clone size: -
CDR3 DNA: TGTGCCAGCAGCTCCCCGGGACACCCTAGCGGCGAGCAGTACTTC; CDR3 protein: CASSSPGHPSGEQYF; D gene: -; CDR3 length: 15; V gene: TRBV7-2; J gene: TRBJ2-7; clone size: -
CDR3 DNA: TGTGCCAGCAGCGGCCTTCCAGGGGGAGCTGCTGGCTACACCTTC; CDR3 protein: CASSGLPGGAAGYTF; D gene: TRBD1; CDR3 length: 15; V gene: TRBV9; J gene: TRBJ1-2; clone size: -
CDR3 DNA: TGCGCCAGCAGCTTGGGCGGAAGCACAGATACGCAGTATTTT; CDR3 protein: CASSLGGSTDTQYF; D gene: -; CDR3 length: 14; V gene: TRBV5-1; J gene: TRBJ2-3; clone size: -
CDR3 DNA: TGTGCCTGGAGTCTCGGTAGCTTAGAAGAGACCCAGTACTTC; CDR3 protein: CAWSLGSLEETQYF; D gene: -; CDR3 length: 14; V gene: TRBV30; J gene: TRBJ2-5; clone size: -
CDR3 DNA: TGCGCCAGCAGCTTGTCAGGTAGCGGGGAGACCGGGGAGCTGTTTTTT; CDR3 protein: CASSLSGSGETGELFF; D gene: TRBD2; CDR3 length: 16; V gene: TRBV5-1; J gene: TRBJ2-2; clone size: -
CDR3 DNA: TGTGCCAGCAGCTTAGATTTTGGAGGTAACAAAGAGACCCAGTACTTC; CDR3 protein: CASSLDFGGNKETQYF; D gene: -; CDR3 length: 16; V gene: TRBV11-2; J gene: TRBJ2-5; clone size: -
CDR3 DNA: TGTGCCACCTACAGGTGGGACTATGGCTACACCTTC; CDR3 protein: CATYRWDYGYTF; D gene: -; CDR3 length: 12; V gene: TRBV6-5; J gene: TRBJ1-2; clone size: once
CDR3 DNA: TGTGCCAGCAGTTCGACAGGGCCCGGGGAGCTGTTTTTT; CDR3 protein: CASSSTGPGELFF; D gene: TRBD1; CDR3 length: 13; V gene: TRBV27; J gene: TRBJ2-2; clone size: -
CDR3 DNA: TGTGCCAGCAGCTTAGTCCCAGCGGGGGGGATTACAGATACGCAGTATTTT; CDR3 protein: CASSLVPAGGITDTQYF; D gene: TRBD2; CDR3 length: 17; V gene: TRBV7-2; J gene: TRBJ2-3; clone size: -
CDR3 DNA: TGCGCCAGCAGGGAGGGCAGGGTAGCCTACGAGCAGTACTTC; CDR3 protein: CASREGRVAYEQYF; D gene: -; CDR3 length: 14; V gene: TRBV5-1; J gene: TRBJ2-7; clone size: -
CDR3 DNA: TGTGCCAGCAGCTCCGGACAGGGGGTGTCGGATGAGCAGTTCTTC; CDR3 protein: CASSSGQGVSDEQFF; D gene: TRBD1; CDR3 length: 15; V gene: TRBV5-4; J gene: TRBJ2-1; clone size: -
CDR3 DNA: TGTGCCATCAGTGAGGTGGCTAATTCACCCCTCCACTTT; CDR3 protein: CAISEVANSPLHF; D gene: -; CDR3 length: 13; V gene: TRBV10-3; J gene: TRBJ1-6; clone size: -
CDR3 DNA: TGCGCCAGCGGACTCCTTGGAGGGCTGGTAGGGTTAAAGCAGTACTTC; CDR3 protein: CASGLLGGLVGLKQYF; D gene: -; CDR3 length: 16; V gene: TRBV5-1; J gene: TRBJ2-5; clone size: -
CDR3 DNA: TGTGCCAGTAGTCTACAGGGTTGGGATTCACCCCTCCACTTT; CDR3 protein: CASSLQGWDSPLHF; D gene: -; CDR3 length: 14; V gene: TRBV19; J gene: TRBJ1-6; clone size: -
CDR3 DNA: TGTGCCGGACGAACCCGGGACAGGAGATACACCGGGGAGCTGTTTTTT; CDR3 protein: CAGRTRDRRYTGELFF; D gene: TRBD1; CDR3 length: 16; V gene: TRBV30; J gene: TRBJ2-2; clone size: -
CDR3 DNA: TGCGCCAGCAGCTTTAGCGGGGGCGGGGAGACCCAGTACTTC; CDR3 protein: CASSFSGGGETQYF; D gene: TRBD2; CDR3 length: 14; V gene: TRBV5-1; J gene: TRBJ2-5; clone size: -
CDR3 DNA: TGCGCCAGCAGCCCCTACAGGGTTAACGGGGAGCTGTTTTTT; CDR3 protein: CASSPYRVNGELFF; D gene: -; CDR3 length: 14; V gene: TRBV4-3; J gene: TRBJ2-2; clone size: -
CDR3 DNA: TGTGCCAGCAGTTGGCGGGGGGAGGCAGATACGCAGTATTTT; CDR3 protein: CASSWRGEADTQYF; D gene: TRBD2; CDR3 length: 14; V gene: TRBV6-6; J gene: TRBJ2-3; clone size: -
CDR3 DNA: TGTGCCAGCAGCCCAATTGGGCGAGGCTACACCTTC; CDR3 protein: CASSPIGRGYTF; D gene: -; CDR3 length: 12; V gene: TRBV2; J gene: TRBJ1-2; clone size: -
CDR3 DNA: TGTGCCAGTAGCCCGGACAGGGGATCGAACACTGAAGCTTTCTTT; CDR3 protein: CASSPDRGSNTEAFF; D gene: TRBD1; CDR3 length: 15; V gene: TRBV19; J gene: TRBJ1-1; clone size: -
CDR3 DNA: TGTGCCAGCAGTACCTCGACTAGCGGGATCTCCTACAATGAGCAGTTCTTC; CDR3 protein: CASSTSTSGISYNEQFF; D gene: TRBD2; CDR3 length: 17; V gene: TRBV2; J gene: TRBJ2-1; clone size: -
CDR3 DNA: TGTGCCAGCAGCGTAGGACTAGCCTACGAGCAGTACTTC; CDR3 protein: CASSVGLAYEQYF; D gene: -; CDR3 length: 13; V gene: TRBV9; J gene: TRBJ2-7; clone size: -
CDR3 DNA: TGTGCCAGCAGCGTCCTAGCGGGGGGGGGAAAAGGCACAGATACGCAGTATTTT; CDR3 protein: CASSVLAGGGKGTDTQYF; D gene: TRBD2; CDR3 length: 18; V gene: TRBV5-6; J gene: TRBJ2-3; clone size: -
CDR3 DNA: TGTGCCAGCAGAGCGGGGGAGCGCACAGATACGCAGTATTTT; CDR3 protein: CASRAGERTDTQYF; D gene: TRBD2; CDR3 length: 14; V gene: TRBV5-4; J gene: TRBJ2-3; clone size: few